The clone carrying this T cell receptor (beta chain) came up once. The data are from a study of blood T cell repertoires in COVID-19. Study-wide context: Samples taken during acute and convalescent COVID-19 were collected in the United States, Italy and Spain. PBMCs, B-cell-depleted T cells, or T cells were the source of the cDNA or gDNA that made up the material.

Patients from Seattle were sampled longitudinally, starting during active infection. Under the authors' procedure: Counts of nucleated cells, estimated from reference gene primer amplification, were obtained. The table came from immunoSEQ multiplex PCR; TCRdb's copy has only in-frame clones and leaves some out. The V and J calls and clone size come from that table; D and trimming were worked out from the DNA. The profile shows roughly 200,000 clones, roughly 84% of them singletons. CDR1 and CDR2 (germline): SGHNT, YYREEE (reference sequence). With 4 bases clipped from V and 7 bases from J, the junction kept 11 bases outside the gene matches. The CDR3 covers 16 residues.

This rearrangement joins TRBV5-4 to TRBJ1-6, with 7 bases matching TRBD1. What was sequenced was peripheral blood. This clonotype was obtained from a man aged 50 or older with COVID-19, enrolled during active disease. The DNA for the CDR3 is TGTGCCAGCAGCATCAACAGGGGACTGGTGAATTCACCCCTCCACTTT. Amino acids: CASSINRGLVNSPLHF.